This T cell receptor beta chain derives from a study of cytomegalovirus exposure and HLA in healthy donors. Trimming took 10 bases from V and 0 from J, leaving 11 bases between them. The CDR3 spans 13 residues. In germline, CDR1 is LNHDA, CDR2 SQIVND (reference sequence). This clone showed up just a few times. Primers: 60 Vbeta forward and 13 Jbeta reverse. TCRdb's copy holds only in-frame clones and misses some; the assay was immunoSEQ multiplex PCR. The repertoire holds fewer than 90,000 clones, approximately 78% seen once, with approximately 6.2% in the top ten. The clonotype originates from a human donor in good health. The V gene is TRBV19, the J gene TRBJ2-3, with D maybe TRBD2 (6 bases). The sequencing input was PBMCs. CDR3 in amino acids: CATMGGSTDTQYF. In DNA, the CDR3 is TGTGCCACCATGGGGGGTAGCACAGATACGCAGTATTTT. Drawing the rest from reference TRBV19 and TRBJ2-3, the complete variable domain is DGGITQSPKYLFRKEGQNVTLSCEQNLNHDAMYWYRQDPGQGLRLIYYSQIVNDFQKGDIAEGYSVSREKKESFPLTVTSAQKNPTAFYLCATMGGSTDTQYFGPGTRLTVL.